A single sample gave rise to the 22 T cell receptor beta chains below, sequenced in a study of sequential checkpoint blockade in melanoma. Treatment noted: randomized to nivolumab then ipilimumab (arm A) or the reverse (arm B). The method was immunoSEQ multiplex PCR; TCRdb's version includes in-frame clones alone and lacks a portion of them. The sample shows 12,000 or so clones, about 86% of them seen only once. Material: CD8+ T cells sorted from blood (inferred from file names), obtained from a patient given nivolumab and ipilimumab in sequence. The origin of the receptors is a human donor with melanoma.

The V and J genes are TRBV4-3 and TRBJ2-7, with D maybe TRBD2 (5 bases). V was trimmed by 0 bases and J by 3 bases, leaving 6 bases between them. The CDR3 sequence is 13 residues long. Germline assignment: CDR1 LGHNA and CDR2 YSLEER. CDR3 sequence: CASSQERDYEQYF. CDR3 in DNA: TGCGCCAGCAGCCAAGAACGGGACTACGAGCAGTACTTC.

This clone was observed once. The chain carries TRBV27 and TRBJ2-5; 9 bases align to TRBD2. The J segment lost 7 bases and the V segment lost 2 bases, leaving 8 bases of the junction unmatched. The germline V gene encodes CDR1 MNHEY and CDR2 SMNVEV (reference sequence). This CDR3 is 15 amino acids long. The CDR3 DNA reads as TGTGCCAGCAGTTTACTAGCGGGGACGGCAGGGACCCAGTACTTC. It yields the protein CASSLLAGTAGTQYF.

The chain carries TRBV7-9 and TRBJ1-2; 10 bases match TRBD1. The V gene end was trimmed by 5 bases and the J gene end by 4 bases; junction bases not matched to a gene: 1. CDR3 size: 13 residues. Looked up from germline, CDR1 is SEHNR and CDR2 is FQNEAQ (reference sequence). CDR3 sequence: CASSRQGAYGYTF. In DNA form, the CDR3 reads TGTGCCAGCAGCCGACAGGGGGCCTATGGCTACACCTTC.

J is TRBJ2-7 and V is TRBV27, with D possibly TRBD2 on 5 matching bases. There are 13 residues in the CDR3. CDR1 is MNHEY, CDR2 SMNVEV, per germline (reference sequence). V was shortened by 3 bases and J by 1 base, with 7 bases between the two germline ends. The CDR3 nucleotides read TGTGCCAGCAGTTTGCGGACTTCCTACGAGCAGTACTTC. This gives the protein CASSLRTSYEQYF.

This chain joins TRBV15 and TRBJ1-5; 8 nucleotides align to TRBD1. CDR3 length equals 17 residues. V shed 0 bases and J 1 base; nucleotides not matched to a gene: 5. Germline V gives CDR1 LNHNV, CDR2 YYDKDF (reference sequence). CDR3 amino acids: CATSRDYNRGSNQPQHF. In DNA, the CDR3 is TGTGCCACCAGCAGAGATTACAACAGGGGGAGCAATCAGCCCCAGCATTTT.

CDR3 in DNA: TGTGCCAGCAGCTCCCCCCGGGGCTCTGGAAACACCATATATTTT. Its translation is CASSSPRGSGNTIYF. This chain links TRBV7-9 with TRBJ1-3; the D is unclear. This CDR3 has 15 residues. Germline lookup yields CDR1 SEHNR and CDR2 FQNEAQ (reference sequence). Trimming pared 4 bases from V and 0 bases from J, leaving 10 bases between.

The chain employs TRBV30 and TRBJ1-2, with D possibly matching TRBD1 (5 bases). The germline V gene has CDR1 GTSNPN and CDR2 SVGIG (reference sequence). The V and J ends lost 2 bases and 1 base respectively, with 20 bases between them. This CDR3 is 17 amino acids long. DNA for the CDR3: TGTGCCTGGAGTAGCGGGCAGGGCCCTTCCCGTAACTATGGCTACACCTTC. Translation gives CAWSSGQGPSRNYGYTF.

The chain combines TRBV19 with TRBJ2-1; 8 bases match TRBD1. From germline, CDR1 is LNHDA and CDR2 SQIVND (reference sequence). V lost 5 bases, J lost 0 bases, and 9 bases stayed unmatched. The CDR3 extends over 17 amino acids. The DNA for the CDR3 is TGTGCCAGTAGTCCGGGGACAGGACCAAGCTCCTACAATGAGCAGTTCTTC. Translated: CASSPGTGPSSYNEQFF.

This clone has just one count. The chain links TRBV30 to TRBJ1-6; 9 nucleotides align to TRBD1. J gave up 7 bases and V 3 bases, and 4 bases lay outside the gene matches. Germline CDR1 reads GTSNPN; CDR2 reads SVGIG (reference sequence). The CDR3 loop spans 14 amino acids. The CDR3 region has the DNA TGTGCCTGGAGCACGGGACAGGGAAATTCACCCCTCCACTTT. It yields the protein CAWSTGQGNSPLHF.

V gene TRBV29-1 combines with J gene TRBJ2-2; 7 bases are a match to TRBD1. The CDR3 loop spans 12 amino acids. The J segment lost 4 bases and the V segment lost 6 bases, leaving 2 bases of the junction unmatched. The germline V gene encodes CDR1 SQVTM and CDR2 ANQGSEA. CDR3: CSVDRATGELFF. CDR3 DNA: TGCAGCGTCGACAGGGCCACCGGGGAGCTGTTTTTT.

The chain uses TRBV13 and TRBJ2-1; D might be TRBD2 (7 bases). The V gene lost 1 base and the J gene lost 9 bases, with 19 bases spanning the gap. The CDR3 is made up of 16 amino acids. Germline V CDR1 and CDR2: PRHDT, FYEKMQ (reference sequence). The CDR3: CASSLVVGGPWGEQFF. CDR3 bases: TGTGCCAGCAGCTTAGTCGTGGGGGGGCCGTGGGGTGAGCAGTTCTTC.

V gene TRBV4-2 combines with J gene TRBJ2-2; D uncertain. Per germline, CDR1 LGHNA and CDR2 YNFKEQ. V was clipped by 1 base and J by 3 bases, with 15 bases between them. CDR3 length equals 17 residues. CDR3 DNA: TGTGCCAGCAGCCAAGTGCCGGTGCAGGTATACACCGGGGAGCTGTTTTTT. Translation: CASSQVPVQVYTGELFF.

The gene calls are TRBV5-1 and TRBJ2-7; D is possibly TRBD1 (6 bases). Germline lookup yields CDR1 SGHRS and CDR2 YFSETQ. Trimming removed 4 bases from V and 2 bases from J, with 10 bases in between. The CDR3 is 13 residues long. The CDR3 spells CASSIGTTYEQYF. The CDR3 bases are TGCGCCAGCAGCATAGGGACAACCTACGAGCAGTACTTC.

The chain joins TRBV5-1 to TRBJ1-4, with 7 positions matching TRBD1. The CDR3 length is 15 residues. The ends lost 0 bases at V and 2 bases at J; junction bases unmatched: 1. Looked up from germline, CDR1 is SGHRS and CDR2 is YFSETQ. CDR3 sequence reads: CASSLEGGTNEKLFF. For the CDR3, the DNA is TGCGCCAGCAGCTTGGAAGGGGGCACTAATGAAAAACTGTTTTTT.

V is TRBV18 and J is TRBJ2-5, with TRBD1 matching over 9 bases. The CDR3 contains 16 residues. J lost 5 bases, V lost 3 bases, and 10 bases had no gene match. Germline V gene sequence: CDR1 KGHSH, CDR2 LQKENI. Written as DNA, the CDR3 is TGTGCCAGCTCACCCCGCCTAAGACAGGGGGTGGAGACCCAGTACTTC. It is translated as CASSPRLRQGVETQYF.

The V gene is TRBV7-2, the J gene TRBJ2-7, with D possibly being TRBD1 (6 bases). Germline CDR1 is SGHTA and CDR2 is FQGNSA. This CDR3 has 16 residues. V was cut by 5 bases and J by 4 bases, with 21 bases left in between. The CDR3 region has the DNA TGTGCCAGCAGCCCCAACAGGGCCGGGTCTGTTTACGAGCAGTACTTC. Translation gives CASSPNRAGSVYEQYF.

The CDR3 loop is CASSYLTTGGRTEAFF. As DNA, the CDR3 is TGCGCCAGCAGCTACCTAACGACAGGGGGCCGGACTGAAGCTTTCTTT. The V and J genes are TRBV5-1 and TRBJ1-1; 10 positions match TRBD1. The CDR3 contains 16 residues. Germline lookup yields CDR1 SGHRS and CDR2 YFSETQ. The junction had 10 bases not matched to a gene; V was cut back by 3 bases and J by 5 bases.

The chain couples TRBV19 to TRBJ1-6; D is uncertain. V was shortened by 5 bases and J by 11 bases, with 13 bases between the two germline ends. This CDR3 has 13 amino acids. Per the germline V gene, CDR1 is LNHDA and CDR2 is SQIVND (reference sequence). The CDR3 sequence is CASSSPGLPPLHF. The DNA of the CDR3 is TGTGCCAGTAGTTCCCCTGGACTACCACCCCTCCACTTT.

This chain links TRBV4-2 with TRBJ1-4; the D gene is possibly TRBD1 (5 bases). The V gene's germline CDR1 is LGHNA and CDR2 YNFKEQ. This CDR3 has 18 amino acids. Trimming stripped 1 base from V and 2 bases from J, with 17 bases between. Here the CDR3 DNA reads TGTGCCAGCAGCCAAGCCCGGAGCAGGGTGTCCACTAATGAAAAACTGTTTTTT. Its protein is CASSQARSRVSTNEKLFF.

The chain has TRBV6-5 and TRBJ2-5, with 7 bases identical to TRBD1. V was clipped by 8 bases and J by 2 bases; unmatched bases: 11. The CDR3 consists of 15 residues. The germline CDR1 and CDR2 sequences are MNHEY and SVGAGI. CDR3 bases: TGTGCCAGCGGAACTACAGGGGTGTTGCAAGAGACCCAGTACTTC. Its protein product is CASGTTGVLQETQYF.

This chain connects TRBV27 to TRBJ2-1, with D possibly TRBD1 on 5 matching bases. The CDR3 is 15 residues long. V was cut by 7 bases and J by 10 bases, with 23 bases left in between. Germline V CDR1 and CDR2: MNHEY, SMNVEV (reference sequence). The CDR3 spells CASKGWSLDEGEQFF. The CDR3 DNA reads TGTGCCAGCAAGGGGTGGAGCTTGGACGAAGGGGAGCAGTTCTTC.

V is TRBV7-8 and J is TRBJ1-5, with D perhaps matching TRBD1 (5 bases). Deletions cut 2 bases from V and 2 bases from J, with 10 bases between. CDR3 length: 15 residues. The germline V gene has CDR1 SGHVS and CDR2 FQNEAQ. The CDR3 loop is CASSLNRGGNQPQHF. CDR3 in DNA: TGTGCCAGCAGCTTAAATAGGGGCGGCAATCAGCCCCAGCATTTT.